A single count supports the clone carrying this T cell receptor beta chain. Data came from immunoSEQ multiplex PCR; TCRdb stores just in-frame clones and leaves some out. The table has hundreds of thousands of clones, less than 90% seen once. The sample belongs to a study of blood T cell repertoires in COVID-19. Trimming took 1 base from V and 1 from J, leaving 7 bases between them. Germline CDR1 is SGHNT and CDR2 is YENEEA. The length of the CDR3 is 14 residues. The receptor's source is a man in his forties with acute or convalescent COVID-19. V and J are TRBV11-3 and TRBJ1-1, with D unclear. The sequencing sample was made of peripheral blood. The CDR3, as DNA: TGTGCCAGCAGCTTAGGGTACAAGAACACTGAAGCTTTCTTT. It specifies CASSLGYKNTEAFF.